This TCR beta chain was identified in a study of response to subunit inactivated influenza vaccine. Study outcomes and limitations: Researchers suggested that each seasonal influenza vaccination recruits few new T cells.

As for this clonotype: Its target is unknown.

TCRdb reprocessed the RT-PCR reads via MiXCR and lists one record per CDR3 protein. The table lists more than 700,000 distinct CDR3 sequences, around 21% of them singletons. There are 15 residues in the CDR3. J was trimmed by 11 bases and V by 1 base; bases with no gene match: 6. CDR1 and CDR2 from the germline V gene are MNHEY and SVGEGT. Source: PBMCs from blood, taken roughly 5 days after vaccination. The chain links TRBV6-2 or TRBV6-3 to TRBJ2-4; 12 bases are a match to TRBD2. The source is a man aged 45 to 65 who received an inactivated influenza vaccine. CDR3 amino acids: CASSYYPSGGALQYF. The CDR3 DNA sequence: TGTGCCAGCAGTTACTACCCTAGCGGGGGGGCCCTTCAGTACTTC.